This passage covers 25 T cell receptor beta chains from one sample sequenced in a study of blood T cell repertoires in COVID-19. Libraries were prepared by immunoSEQ multiplex PCR; TCRdb keeps only in-frame clonotypes and omits some of them. The sample shows about 250,000 clones, 75% to 90% of them seen only once. Sequenced: peripheral blood. These receptors were taken from a woman aged 40 to 50 who had recovered from COVID-19.

The chain links TRBV7-8 to TRBJ1-2; 8 bases map to TRBD1. This CDR3 has 18 amino acids. Germline loops: CDR1 SGHVS, CDR2 FQNEAQ. V was pared by 5 bases and J by 6 bases, with 20 bases of the junction left unmatched. The CDR3 DNA reads TGTGCCAGCAGCAAGATCCGGACAGGGTTGTCTTTACAGGATGGCTACACCTTC. This gives the protein CASSKIRTGLSLQDGYTF.

The genes are TRBV11-2 and TRBJ2-7; no reliable D call. CDR3 length: 14 amino acids. V shed 5 bases and J shed 7 bases, with 18 bases lying between them. The V gene's germline CDR1 is SGHAT and CDR2 FQNNGV. CDR3 sequence reads: CASSPSLAVEEQYF. For the CDR3, the DNA is TGTGCCAGCAGCCCATCTCTCGCAGTGGAGGAGCAGTACTTC.

The CDR3 loop reads CASSPRLAGVADTQYF. Here the CDR3 DNA reads TGTGCCAGCAGCCCCCGGCTAGCGGGAGTGGCAGATACGCAGTATTTT. The chain uses TRBV13 and TRBJ2-3, with 10 bases that match TRBD2. The V segment lost 5 bases and the J segment 4 bases; nucleotides outside the gene matches: 9. Per the germline V gene, CDR1 is PRHDT and CDR2 is FYEKMQ (reference sequence). The CDR3 spans 16 residues.

The CDR3 nucleotides are TGTGCCAGCAGGGACAGGGGGCGCGATTTCTACGAGCAGTACTTC. This gives the protein CASRDRGRDFYEQYF. The chain carries TRBV2 and TRBJ2-7, with 11 bases aligning to TRBD1. The CDR3 has 15 residues. V shed 6 bases and J 3 bases; nucleotides not matched to a gene: 7. Germline CDR1 reads SNHLY; CDR2 reads FYNNEI.

The rearrangement joins TRBV10-3 to TRBJ1-6; D remains ambiguous. Germline-derived CDR1 and CDR2 are ENHRY and SYGVKD. Between the trimmed V and J ends, which lost 3 bases and 9 bases, there was a span of 15 bases. The CDR3 is 15 residues long. DNA of the CDR3: TGTGCCATCAGTGACGGAAGAGGAGGTGCTTCACCCCTCCACTTT. It specifies CAISDGRGGASPLHF.

The chain uses TRBV29-1 and TRBJ1-1, with D perhaps matching TRBD1 (6 bases). This CDR3 has 15 residues. Trimming shortened V by 5 bases and J by 0 bases, and 16 bases separated the two germline ends. Germline CDR1 reads SQVTM; CDR2 reads ANQGSEA. CDR3 region: CSVKLSTGVNTEAFF. The DNA for the CDR3 is TGCAGCGTTAAACTATCGACAGGTGTGAACACTGAAGCTTTCTTT.

J is TRBJ2-3 and V is TRBV7-6; 10 bases are a match to TRBD2. Unmatched junction bases numbered 19, after V lost 5 bases and J lost 11 bases. Germline CDR1 reads SGHVS; CDR2 reads FNYEAQ. The CDR3 has 17 amino acids. CDR3 in amino acids: CASSRPEGLATPGGQYF. The CDR3 bases are TGTGCCAGCAGCCGTCCAGAGGGACTAGCGACCCCAGGGGGGCAGTATTTT.

The chain is built from TRBV7-8 and TRBJ2-3; TRBD2 agrees at 11 bases. After removal of 0 bases from V and 2 bases from J, the junction contained 4 bases not matched to a gene. This CDR3 is 17 amino acids long. Germline CDR1 reads SGHVS; CDR2 reads FQNEAQ. The chain's CDR3 is CASSLAGLAALTDTQYF. As DNA, the CDR3 is TGTGCCAGCAGCTTAGCGGGACTAGCGGCCCTCACAGATACGCAGTATTTT.

The chain is built from TRBV5-4 and TRBJ2-5; D gene uncertain. Trimming removed 4 bases at V and 2 bases at J, with 9 bases between. Germline loops: CDR1 SGHNT, CDR2 YYREEE (reference sequence). This CDR3 is 13 amino acids long. DNA for the CDR3: TGTGCCAGCAGCCACCCAGGTCAAGAGACCCAGTACTTC. It encodes CASSHPGQETQYF.

The CDR3 DNA sequence: TGTGCCACCACCCCCCCCGGTGGTATGCAGCCCCAGCATTTT. Amino acids: CATTPPGGMQPQHF. The chain joins TRBV6-5 to TRBJ1-5; D remains ambiguous. Between the trimmed V and J ends, which lost 10 bases and 7 bases, there was a span of 20 bases. CDR3 length: 14 amino acids. The germline CDR1 and CDR2 sequences are MNHEY and SVGAGI.

V gene TRBV10-2 combines with J gene TRBJ2-1, with TRBD2 identical over 8 bases. Germline values: CDR1 WSHSY, CDR2 SAAADI. This CDR3 comprises 15 residues. With 6 bases clipped from V and 6 bases from J, the junction kept 10 bases outside the gene matches. CDR3 nucleotide sequence: TGCGCCAGCAGGGAAGATAGCGGGACCGGCAATGAGCAGTTCTTC. Amino acids: CASREDSGTGNEQFF.

For this clone: The DNA is omitted, as the CDR3 cannot be located on it reliably, and the CDR3 follows TCRdb's listing. The chain recombines TRBV5-1 with TRBJ2-3; the table's D call, TRBD2, was not checked against the DNA. The CDR3 comprises 19 residues, both ends counted. Germline V gene data show CDR1 as SGHRS and CDR2 as YFSETQ. The CDR3 sequence is CASSLVGGLAASVADTQYF.

V usage is TRBV18 and J usage is TRBJ1-1; 10 positions match TRBD1. V was clipped by 3 bases and J by 10 bases; unmatched bases: 5. The CDR3 has 13 residues. Germline CDR1 and CDR2: KGHSH and LQKENI. This CDR3 is CASSPDRGPGAFF. In DNA form, the CDR3 reads TGTGCCAGCTCACCCGACAGGGGGCCGGGAGCTTTCTTT.

The chain is built from TRBV4-2 and TRBJ1-6, with 8 nucleotides matching TRBD1. Unmatched junction bases numbered 8, after V lost 4 bases and J lost 9 bases. This CDR3 has 15 amino acids. The germline CDR1 and CDR2 sequences are LGHNA and YNFKEQ. The CDR3 here is CASSPQGAVASPLHF. The CDR3 nucleotides are TGTGCCAGCAGCCCCCAGGGGGCTGTGGCTTCACCCCTCCACTTT.

This rearrangement joins TRBV15 to TRBJ2-5, with 11 bases that match TRBD2. In germline, CDR1 is LNHNV, CDR2 YYDKDF (reference sequence). The V gene end was trimmed by 5 bases and the J gene end by 2 bases; junction bases not matched to a gene: 13. This CDR3 has 18 residues. This chain's CDR3 is CATSPLPGGTSGQETQYF. CDR3 DNA sequence: TGTGCCACCAGCCCCCTCCCTGGAGGGACTAGCGGACAAGAGACCCAGTACTTC.

The CDR3 is CASSPGSYPSVNEQFF. For the CDR3, the DNA is TGCGCCAGCAGCCCGGGGTCGTACCCTAGCGTCAATGAGCAGTTCTTC. V is TRBV5-1 and J is TRBJ2-1; D is perhaps TRBD2 (6 bases). The CDR3 spans 16 residues. Between the trimmed V and J ends, which lost 4 bases and 6 bases, there was a span of 20 bases. CDR1 is SGHRS, CDR2 YFSETQ, per germline.

This chain joins TRBV5-1 and TRBJ2-7; 10 bases align to TRBD2. This CDR3 region has 15 residues. The V gene end was trimmed by 4 bases and the J gene end by 0 bases; junction bases not matched to a gene: 4. Germline CDR1 and CDR2: SGHRS and YFSETQ. The CDR3 region has the DNA TGCGCCAGCAGCCCCGGGACTAGCGACTCCTACGAGCAGTACTTC. Its translation is CASSPGTSDSYEQYF.

This clone was detected once. CDR3 nucleotides: TGTGCCATCAGTGAGCCGGAGCGGGTGGGAGAGACCCAGTACTTC. Translated: CAISEPERVGETQYF. This sequence joins TRBV10-3 and TRBJ2-5; D might be TRBD2 (6 bases). Germline V gene data show CDR1 as ENHRY and CDR2 as SYGVKD. V dropped 2 bases and J dropped 4 bases, with 14 bases sitting between them. The CDR3 totals 15 residues.

The V call is TRBV27, the J call TRBJ2-5; perhaps TRBD1 as D (5 bases). CDR3 length: 15 residues. Between the trimmed V and J ends, which lost 0 bases and 3 bases, there was a span of 11 bases. CDR1 is MNHEY and CDR2 is SMNVEV in the germline V gene (reference sequence). The CDR3, as DNA: TGTGCCAGCAGTTTATCCCCTGGGGCTAAAGAGACCCAGTACTTC. It encodes CASSLSPGAKETQYF.

The chain recombines TRBV7-3 with TRBJ2-1, with 9 bases aligning to TRBD1. The CDR3 runs 14 residues. The junction had 2 bases not matched to a gene; V was cut back by 3 bases and J by 5 bases. From germline, CDR1 is SGHTA and CDR2 FQGTGA. The CDR3 sequence is CASSLGQGDNEQFF. In nucleotides, the CDR3 is TGTGCCAGCAGCTTGGGACAGGGTGACAATGAGCAGTTCTTC. Together with reference TRBV7-3 and TRBJ2-1, the CDR3 gives the full variable domain: GAGVSQTPSNKVTEKGKYVELRCDPISGHTALYWYRQSLGQGPEFLIYFQGTGAADDSGLPNDRFFAVRPEGSVSTLKIQRTERGDSAVYLCASSLGQGDNEQFFGPGTRLTVL.

The V call is TRBV6-1, the J call TRBJ1-1, with a possible D match to TRBD1 (5 bases). V was cut by 0 bases and J by 3 bases, with 8 bases left in between. CDR3 length: 14 amino acids. The germline gives CDR1 MNHNS, CDR2 SASEGT. The CDR3 region has the DNA TGTGCCAGCAGTGAAGCAGGGGCCGACACTGAAGCTTTCTTT. The encoded protein is CASSEAGADTEAFF.

The V call is TRBV28, the J call TRBJ2-1; 9 nucleotides line up with TRBD2. Germline values: CDR1 MDHEN, CDR2 SYDVKM. V shed 4 bases, J shed 15 bases, and the junction held 4 bases outside the gene matches. This CDR3 spans 11 amino acids. This CDR3 reads CASSSGLAPFF. The CDR3 DNA is TGTGCCAGCAGTTCAGGACTAGCGCCGTTCTTC.

The CDR3 here is CASSLWSTDNEQFF. CDR3 in DNA: TGTGCCAGCAGCTTATGGAGCACGGACAATGAGCAGTTCTTC. V is TRBV7-2 and J is TRBJ2-1; no clear D. Germline-derived CDR1 and CDR2 are SGHTA and FQGNSA. The V end was cut by 2 bases, the J end by 5 bases, with 10 bases between. The CDR3 sequence is 14 residues long.

This chain connects TRBV6-6 to TRBJ2-3; 7 bases agree with TRBD2. This CDR3 has 16 residues. The germline V gene has CDR1 MNHNY and CDR2 SVGAGI (reference sequence). V dropped 9 bases and J dropped 0; count of bases not matched to a gene: 12. The CDR3 DNA sequence: TGTGCCAGTAGGGAGCGGGGCTTGCGGAGCACAGATACGCAGTATTTT. Its protein is CASRERGLRSTDTQYF.

This chain links TRBV6-5 with TRBJ2-2; TRBD1 is a possible D gene (5 bases). The V and J ends lost 8 bases and 4 bases respectively, with 11 bases between them. Germline V gives CDR1 MNHEY, CDR2 SVGAGI. This CDR3 spans 13 amino acids. The chain's CDR3 is CASGAAITGELFF. CDR3 in DNA: TGTGCCAGCGGGGCCGCCATCACCGGGGAGCTGTTTTTT.